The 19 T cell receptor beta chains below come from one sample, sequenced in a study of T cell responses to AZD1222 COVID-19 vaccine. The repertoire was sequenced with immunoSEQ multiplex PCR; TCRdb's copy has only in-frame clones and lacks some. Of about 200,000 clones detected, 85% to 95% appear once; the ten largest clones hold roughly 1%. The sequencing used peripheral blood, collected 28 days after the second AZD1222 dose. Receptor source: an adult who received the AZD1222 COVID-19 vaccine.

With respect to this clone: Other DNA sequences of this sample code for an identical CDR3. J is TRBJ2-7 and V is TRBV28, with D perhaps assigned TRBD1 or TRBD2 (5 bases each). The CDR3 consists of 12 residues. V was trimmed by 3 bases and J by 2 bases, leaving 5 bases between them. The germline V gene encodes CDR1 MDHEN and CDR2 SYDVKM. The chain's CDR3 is CASSLGAYEQYF. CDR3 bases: TGTGCCAGCAGTTTGGGGGCCTACGAGCAGTACTTC.

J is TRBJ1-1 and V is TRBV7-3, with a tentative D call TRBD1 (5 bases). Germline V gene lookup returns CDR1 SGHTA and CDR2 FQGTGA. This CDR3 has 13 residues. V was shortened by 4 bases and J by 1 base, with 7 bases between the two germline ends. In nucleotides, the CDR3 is TGTGCCAGCAGCTGGCAGGGGAACACTGAAGCTTTCTTT. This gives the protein CASSWQGNTEAFF. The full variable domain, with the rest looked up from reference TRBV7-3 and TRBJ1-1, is GAGVSQTPSNKVTEKGKYVELRCDPISGHTALYWYRQSLGQGPEFLIYFQGTGAADDSGLPNDRFFAVRPEGSVSTLKIQRTERGDSAVYLCASSWQGNTEAFFGQGTRLTVV.

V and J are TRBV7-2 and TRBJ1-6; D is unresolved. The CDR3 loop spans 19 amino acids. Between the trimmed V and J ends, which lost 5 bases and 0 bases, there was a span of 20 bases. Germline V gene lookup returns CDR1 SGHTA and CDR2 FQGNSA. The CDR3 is CASSPLFPAPSSYNSPLHF. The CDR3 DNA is TGTGCCAGCAGCCCCCTATTCCCGGCGCCAAGCTCCTATAATTCACCCCTCCACTTT.

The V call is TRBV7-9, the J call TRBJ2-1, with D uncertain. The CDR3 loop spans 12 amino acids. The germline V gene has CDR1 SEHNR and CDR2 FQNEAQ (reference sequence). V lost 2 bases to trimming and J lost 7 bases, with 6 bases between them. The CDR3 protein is CASSLNQNEQFF. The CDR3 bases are TGTGCCAGCAGCTTAAATCAAAATGAGCAGTTCTTC.

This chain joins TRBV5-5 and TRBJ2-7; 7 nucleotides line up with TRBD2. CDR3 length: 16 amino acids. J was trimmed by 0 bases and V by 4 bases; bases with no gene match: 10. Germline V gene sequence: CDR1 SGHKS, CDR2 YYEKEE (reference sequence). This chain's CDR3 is CASSPRLASSSYEQYF. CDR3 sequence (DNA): TGTGCCAGCAGCCCACGACTAGCCTCCAGCTCCTACGAGCAGTACTTC.

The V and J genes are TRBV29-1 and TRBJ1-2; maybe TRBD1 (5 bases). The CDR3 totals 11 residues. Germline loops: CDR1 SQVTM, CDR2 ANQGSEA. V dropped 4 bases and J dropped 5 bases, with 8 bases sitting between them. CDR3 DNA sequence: TGCAGCGTTGGGGGGTTTTATGGCTACACCTTC. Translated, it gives CSVGGFYGYTF.

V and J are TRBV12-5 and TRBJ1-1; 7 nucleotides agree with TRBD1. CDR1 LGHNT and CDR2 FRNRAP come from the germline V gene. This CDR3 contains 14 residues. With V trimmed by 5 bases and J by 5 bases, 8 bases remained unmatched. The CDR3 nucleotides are TGTGCTAGTGGTCCCGGGACAGTTCGGACTGAAGCTTTCTTT. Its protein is CASGPGTVRTEAFF. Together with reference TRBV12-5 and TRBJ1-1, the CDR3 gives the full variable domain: DARVTQTPRHKVTEMGQEVTMRCQPILGHNTVFWYRQTMMQGLELLAYFRNRAPLDDSGMPKDRFSAEMPDATLATLKIQPSEPRDSAVYFCASGPGTVRTEAFFGQGTRLTVV.

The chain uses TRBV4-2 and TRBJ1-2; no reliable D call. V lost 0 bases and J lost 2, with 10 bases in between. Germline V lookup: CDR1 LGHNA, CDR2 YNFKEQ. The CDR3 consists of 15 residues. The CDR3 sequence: CASSQEFAGNYGYTF. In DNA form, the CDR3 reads TGTGCCAGCAGCCAAGAGTTTGCGGGGAACTATGGCTACACCTTC.

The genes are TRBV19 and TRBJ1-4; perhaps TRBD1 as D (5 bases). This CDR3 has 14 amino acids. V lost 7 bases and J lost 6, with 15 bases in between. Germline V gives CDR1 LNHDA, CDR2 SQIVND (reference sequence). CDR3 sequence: CASTAWGRDEKLFF. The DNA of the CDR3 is TGTGCCAGTACCGCCTGGGGCAGGGATGAAAAACTGTTTTTT.

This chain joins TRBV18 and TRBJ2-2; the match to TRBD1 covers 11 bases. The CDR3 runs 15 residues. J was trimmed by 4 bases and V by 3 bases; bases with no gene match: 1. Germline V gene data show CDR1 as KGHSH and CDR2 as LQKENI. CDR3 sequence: CASSPGQGGTGELFF. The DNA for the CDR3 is TGTGCCAGCTCACCGGGACAGGGGGGCACCGGGGAGCTGTTTTTT.

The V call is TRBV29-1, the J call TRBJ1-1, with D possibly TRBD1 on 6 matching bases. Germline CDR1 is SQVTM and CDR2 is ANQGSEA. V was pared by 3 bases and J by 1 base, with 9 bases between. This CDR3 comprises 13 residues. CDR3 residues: CSVERGENTEAFF. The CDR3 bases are TGCAGCGTTGAGAGGGGGGAGAACACTGAAGCTTTCTTT.

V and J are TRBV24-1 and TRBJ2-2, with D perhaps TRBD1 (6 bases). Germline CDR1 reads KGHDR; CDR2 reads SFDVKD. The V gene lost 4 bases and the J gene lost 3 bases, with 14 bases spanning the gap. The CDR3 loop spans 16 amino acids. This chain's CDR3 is CATSDSDRLYTGELFF. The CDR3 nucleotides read TGTGCCACCAGTGACTCAGACAGGCTATACACCGGGGAGCTGTTTTTT.

CDR3 nucleotide sequence: TGTGCCAGTAGCTGGCTGCCGAGCTCTGGAAACACCATATATTTT. Translation: CASSWLPSSGNTIYF. V is TRBV19 and J is TRBJ1-3; D call uncertain. V shed 6 bases and J shed 0 bases, with 12 bases lying between them. CDR1 and CDR2 (germline): LNHDA, SQIVND (reference sequence). CDR3 length equals 15 residues.

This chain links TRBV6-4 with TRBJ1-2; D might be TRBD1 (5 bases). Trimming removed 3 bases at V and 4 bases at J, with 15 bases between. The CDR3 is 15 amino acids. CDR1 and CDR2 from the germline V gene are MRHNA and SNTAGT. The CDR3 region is CASSEQARGGYGYTF. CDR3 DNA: TGTGCCAGCAGTGAACAGGCCCGCGGGGGCTATGGCTACACCTTC.

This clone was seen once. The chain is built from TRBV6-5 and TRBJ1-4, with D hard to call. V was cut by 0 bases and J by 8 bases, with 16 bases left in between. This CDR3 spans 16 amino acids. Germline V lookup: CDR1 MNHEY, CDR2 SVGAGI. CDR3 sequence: CASSYSAPGSREKLFF. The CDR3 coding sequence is TGTGCCAGCAGTTACTCAGCCCCCGGATCTCGGGAAAAACTGTTTTTT.

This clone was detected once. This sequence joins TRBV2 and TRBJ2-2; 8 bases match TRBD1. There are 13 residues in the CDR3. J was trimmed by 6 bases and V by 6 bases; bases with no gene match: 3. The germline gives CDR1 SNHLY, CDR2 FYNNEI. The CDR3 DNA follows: TGTGCCAGCAGGGACAGGGAGGCCGGGGAGCTGTTTTTT. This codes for CASRDREAGELFF.

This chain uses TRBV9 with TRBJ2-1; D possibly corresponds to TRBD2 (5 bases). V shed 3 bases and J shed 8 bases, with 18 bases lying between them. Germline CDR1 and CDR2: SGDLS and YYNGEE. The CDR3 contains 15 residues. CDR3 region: CASSAGVDLVDEQFF. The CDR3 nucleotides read TGTGCCAGCAGCGCCGGGGTGGACTTGGTCGATGAGCAGTTCTTC.

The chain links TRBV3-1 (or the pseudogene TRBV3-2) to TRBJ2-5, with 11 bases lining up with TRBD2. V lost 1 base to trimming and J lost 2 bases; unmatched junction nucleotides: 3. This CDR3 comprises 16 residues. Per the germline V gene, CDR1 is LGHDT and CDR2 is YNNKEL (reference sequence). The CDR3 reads CASSQVSGGAQETQYF. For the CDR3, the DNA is TGTGCCAGCAGCCAAGTTAGCGGGGGGGCTCAAGAGACCCAGTACTTC.

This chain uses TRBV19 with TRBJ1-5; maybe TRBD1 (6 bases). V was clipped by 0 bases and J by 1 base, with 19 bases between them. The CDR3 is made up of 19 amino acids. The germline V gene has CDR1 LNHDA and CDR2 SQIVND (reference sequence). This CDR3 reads CASSIEPPGGRGSNQPQHF. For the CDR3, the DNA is TGTGCCAGTAGTATAGAACCCCCAGGAGGGAGGGGGAGCAATCAGCCCCAGCATTTT.